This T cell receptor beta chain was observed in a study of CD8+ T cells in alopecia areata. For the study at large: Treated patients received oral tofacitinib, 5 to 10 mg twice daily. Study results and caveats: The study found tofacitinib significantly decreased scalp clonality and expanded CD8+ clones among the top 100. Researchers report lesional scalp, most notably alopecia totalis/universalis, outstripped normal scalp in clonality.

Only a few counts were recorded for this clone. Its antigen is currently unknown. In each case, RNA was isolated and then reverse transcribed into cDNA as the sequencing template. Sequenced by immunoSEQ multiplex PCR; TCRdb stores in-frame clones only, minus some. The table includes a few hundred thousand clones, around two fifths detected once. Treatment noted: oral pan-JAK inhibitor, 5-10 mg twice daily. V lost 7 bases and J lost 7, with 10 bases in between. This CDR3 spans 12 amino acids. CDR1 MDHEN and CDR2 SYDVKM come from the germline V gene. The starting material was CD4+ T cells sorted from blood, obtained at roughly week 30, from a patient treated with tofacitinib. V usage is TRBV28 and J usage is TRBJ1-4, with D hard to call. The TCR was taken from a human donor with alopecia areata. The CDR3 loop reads CASTPSTEKLFF. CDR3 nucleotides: TGTGCCAGCACTCCTTCAACTGAAAAACTGTTTTTT.